The 10 T cell receptor beta chains given below trace back to one sample, sequenced in a study of T cell changes during pregnancy in multiple sclerosis. Profiling relied on immunoSEQ multiplex PCR, and the TCRdb table lists in-frame clones only, not all of them. The repertoire consists of more than 90,000 clones, with roughly 90% occurring once and the leading ten covering about 1.6%. Sample: peripheral blood, taken in the first trimester of pregnancy. The receptor set was obtained from a female donor with multiple sclerosis, enrolled in a pregnancy study.

The chain combines TRBV19 with TRBJ2-6, with 8 bases fitting TRBD1. After removal of 4 bases from V and 0 bases from J, the junction contained 14 bases not matched to a gene. The CDR3 is 20 residues long. Germline CDR1 is LNHDA and CDR2 is SQIVND (reference sequence). This chain's CDR3 is CASSTTGQGGFISGANVLTF. The CDR3 nucleotides are TGTGCCAGTAGTACAACTGGACAGGGAGGTTTTATCTCTGGGGCCAACGTCCTGACTTTC.

The chain recombines TRBV6-5 with TRBJ2-5; 15 bases line up with TRBD2. This CDR3 is 14 amino acids long. Germline V gene lookup returns CDR1 MNHEY and CDR2 SVGAGI. J lost 9 bases, V lost 6 bases, and 5 bases had no gene match. The CDR3 nucleotides are TGTGCCAGCAGGGGACTAGCGGGAGGAGGTCCCCAGTACTTC. Protein sequence: CASRGLAGGGPQYF.

The genes are TRBV9 and TRBJ2-7, with D possibly matching TRBD2 (6 bases). Germline V lookup: CDR1 SGDLS, CDR2 YYNGEE. V was pared by 7 bases and J by 2 bases, with 13 bases between. CDR3 length equals 13 residues. This CDR3 reads CASSYPGAYEQYF. DNA of the CDR3: TGTGCCAGCTCCTATCCGGGGGCCTACGAGCAGTACTTC.

This chain uses TRBV5-1 with TRBJ1-2; perhaps TRBD1 as D (6 bases). The CDR3 consists of 14 residues. Trimming took off 4 bases at V and 4 bases at J, with 14 bases between the two ends. CDR1 and CDR2 (germline): SGHRS, YFSETQ. The DNA of the CDR3 is TGCGCCAGCAGCGGGGGCCCGGGGGGCTATGGCTACACCTTC. This translates into CASSGGPGGYGYTF.

The chain joins TRBV27 to TRBJ1-2; no reliable D call. This CDR3 region has 14 residues. CDR1 and CDR2 from the germline V gene are MNHEY and SMNVEV (reference sequence). The ends were cut back, 5 bases at V and 5 bases at J, with 15 bases in the middle. CDR3 DNA: TGTGCCAGCAGTATCAATCCCGGTTCATATGGCTACACCTTC. Residues: CASSINPGSYGYTF.

The genes are TRBV27 and TRBJ1-2, with 9 bases matching TRBD1. The ends lost 4 bases at V and 4 bases at J; junction bases unmatched: 7. CDR3 length: 15 amino acids. Germline V gene sequence: CDR1 MNHEY, CDR2 SMNVEV (reference sequence). The CDR3 loop is CASSWDRDSLYGYTF. CDR3 sequence (DNA): TGTGCCAGCAGTTGGGACAGGGATTCCCTCTATGGCTACACCTTC.

This chain joins TRBV28 and TRBJ2-5, with no clear D. Germline CDR1 is MDHEN and CDR2 is SYDVKM. Trimming took 2 bases from V and 3 from J, leaving 7 bases between them. The CDR3 spans 13 residues. The CDR3 sequence is CASSLIGEETQYF. In DNA, the CDR3 is TGTGCCAGCAGTTTAATTGGAGAAGAGACCCAGTACTTC.

The chain uses TRBV4-1 and TRBJ2-7; D is possibly TRBD1 (5 bases). CDR3 size: 14 residues. Germline assignment: CDR1 MGHRA and CDR2 YSYEKL. Between the trimmed V and J ends, which lost 1 base and 6 bases, there was a span of 13 bases. DNA for the CDR3: TGCGCCAGCAGCCAAGGCTCCCAGGGCAGCGAGCAGTACTTC. Translation: CASSQGSQGSEQYF.

The rearrangement joins TRBV11-2 to TRBJ2-5, with 14 bases fitting TRBD2. Germline-derived CDR1 and CDR2 are SGHAT and FQNNGV. The V gene end was trimmed by 4 bases and the J gene end by 2 bases; junction bases not matched to a gene: 6. This CDR3 is built from 17 residues. This CDR3 reads CASSWGLAGVQQETQYF. As DNA, the CDR3 is TGTGCCAGCAGCTGGGGACTAGCGGGAGTTCAGCAAGAGACCCAGTACTTC.

The rearrangement uses TRBV6-4 and TRBJ1-2; no definite D call. V was pared by 5 bases and J by 3 bases, with 13 bases between. Germline V gene sequence: CDR1 MRHNA, CDR2 SNTAGT. CDR3 length: 14 residues. CDR3 nucleotides: TGTGCCAGCAGTCCAGGTCGAGGGTACTATGGCTACACCTTC. As protein: CASSPGRGYYGYTF.